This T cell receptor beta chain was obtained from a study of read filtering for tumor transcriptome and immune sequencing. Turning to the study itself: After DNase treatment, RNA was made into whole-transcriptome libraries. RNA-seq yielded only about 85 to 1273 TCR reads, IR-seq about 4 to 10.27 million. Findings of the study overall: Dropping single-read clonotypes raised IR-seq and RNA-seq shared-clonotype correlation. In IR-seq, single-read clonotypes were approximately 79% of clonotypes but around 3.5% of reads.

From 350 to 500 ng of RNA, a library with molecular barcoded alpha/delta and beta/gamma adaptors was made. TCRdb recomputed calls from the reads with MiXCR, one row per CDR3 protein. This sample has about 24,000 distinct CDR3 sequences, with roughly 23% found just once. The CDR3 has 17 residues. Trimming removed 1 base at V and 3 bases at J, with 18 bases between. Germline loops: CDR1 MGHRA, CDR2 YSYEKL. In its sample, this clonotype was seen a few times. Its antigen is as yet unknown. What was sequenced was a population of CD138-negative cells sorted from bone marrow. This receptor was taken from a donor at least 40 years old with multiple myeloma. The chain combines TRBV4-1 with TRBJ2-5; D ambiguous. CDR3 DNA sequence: TGCGCCAGCAGCCAAGTAGGTGCCATGACTGCGAAAGAGACCCAGTACTTC. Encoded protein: CASSQVGAMTAKETQYF.